One and the same sample provided the 24 T cell receptor beta chains below, sequenced in a study of T-cell reconstitution after alpha-beta-depleted transplantation in children. The TCRbeta library incorporated unique molecular identifiers. TCRdb ran MiXCR on the PCR reads and lists one entry per CDR3 protein. The table lists approximately 980,000 distinct CDR3 sequences, 25% to 30% of them singletons. Sequencing used PBMCs, mostly from graft donor cells, obtained 360 days after TCRalphabeta/CD19-depleted stem cell transplant. The receptor source for this set is a boy under two years old who had a stem cell transplant for SCID, so the T cells may come from the graft donor.

The chain employs TRBV28 and TRBJ1-4; no firm D call. V was shortened by 2 bases and J by 8 bases, with 18 bases between the two germline ends. The CDR3 totals 16 residues. Germline assignment: CDR1 MDHEN and CDR2 SYDVKM. As DNA, the CDR3 is TGTGCCAGCAGTTTAAAGAGGGCAGCCCTAGGAGAAAAACTGTTTTTT. Its translation is CASSLKRAALGEKLFF.

The chain joins TRBV12-3 or TRBV12-4 to TRBJ1-6; 7 nucleotides agree with TRBD1. Trimming cost V 6 bases and J 4 bases; bases outside gene matches: 3. CDR3 length: 14 residues. The CDR3 region has the DNA TGTGCCAGCAGCGCGGGACAGTATAATTCACCCCTCCACTTT. Protein product: CASSAGQYNSPLHF.

This clonotype was seen only a few times. The J gene is TRBJ2-1, the V gene TRBV28, with D uncertain. CDR1 MDHEN and CDR2 SYDVKM come from the germline V gene. This CDR3 is 12 amino acids long. Trimming left V 3 bases short and J 12 bases short, with 12 bases between. As DNA, the CDR3 is TGTGCCAGCAGTTTGTTCCTATTCGGGCAGTTCTTC. Its protein product is CASSLFLFGQFF.

The chain links TRBV20-1 to TRBJ1-6; tentative D call: TRBD1 (5 bases). V was cut by 3 bases and J by 8 bases, with 11 bases left in between. Germline CDR1 is DFQATT and CDR2 is SNEGSKA (reference sequence). CDR3 length: 13 amino acids. The CDR3 DNA is TGCAGTGCTAGGGGGGGAGGGGATTCACCCCTCCACTTT. Translating gives CSARGGGDSPLHF.

In DNA, the CDR3 is TGTGCCAGCAGCAAAAGTAATAGCGGGGCGGAGACCCAGTACTTC. This encodes CASSKSNSGAETQYF. This chain links TRBV21-1 with TRBJ2-5; TRBD2 is taken as the D call from the table, unchecked against the DNA. TRBV21-1 is tagged as a pseudogene. CDR3 length equals 15 residues.

The chain has TRBV28 and TRBJ2-3; 7 bases are a match to TRBD1. Germline assignment: CDR1 MDHEN and CDR2 SYDVKM. The CDR3 is 14 residues long. V lost 3 bases, J lost 4 bases, and 4 bases stayed unmatched. The CDR3 coding sequence is TGTGCCAGCAGTTTTAGAAGGGGGCCAGATACGCAGTATTTT. It codes for CASSFRRGPDTQYF.

This chain joins TRBV7-9 and TRBJ1-2, with 7 bases lining up with TRBD1. Per germline, CDR1 SEHNR and CDR2 FQNEAQ (reference sequence). The CDR3 runs 13 residues. V dropped 6 bases and J dropped 4; count of bases not matched to a gene: 5. The CDR3 spells CASSQGVVYGYTF. DNA for the CDR3: TGTGCCAGCAGTCAGGGGGTAGTCTATGGCTACACCTTC.

The chain uses TRBV20-1 and TRBJ1-2; D is undetermined. This CDR3 comprises 11 residues. V was clipped by 3 bases and J by 5 bases, with 7 bases between them. From germline, CDR1 is DFQATT and CDR2 SNEGSKA (reference sequence). CDR3 sequence: CSASTGYGYTF. CDR3 in DNA: TGCAGTGCTAGCACGGGATATGGCTACACCTTC.

This clonotype was detected many times. This sequence joins TRBV28 and TRBJ1-1; D gene uncertain. CDR1 and CDR2 from the germline V gene are MDHEN and SYDVKM. The germline V and J ends were trimmed by 5 bases and 1 base, with 8 bases remaining between them. The CDR3 totals 13 residues. The CDR3 loop is CASSPLWNTEAFF. The CDR3 nucleotides are TGTGCCAGCAGTCCCCTTTGGAACACTGAAGCTTTCTTT.

The chain couples TRBV20-1 to TRBJ2-7, with 8 bases that match TRBD1. V lost 5 bases and J lost 4; bases outside the gene matches: 7. The CDR3 sequence is 13 residues long. Germline assignment: CDR1 DFQATT and CDR2 SNEGSKA (reference sequence). For the CDR3, the DNA is TGCAGTGCTGCCCGGACAGGGACTTACGAGCAGTACTTC. Amino acid sequence: CSAARTGTYEQYF.

This clonotype was observed a handful of times. V is TRBV20-1 and J is TRBJ2-1; no definite D call. The germline V gene encodes CDR1 DFQATT and CDR2 SNEGSKA (reference sequence). V lost 4 bases and J lost 4, with 14 bases in between. CDR3 length equals 14 residues. This chain's CDR3 is CSATSDEGYNEQFF. CDR3 in DNA: TGCAGTGCTACCTCGGATGAAGGTTACAATGAGCAGTTCTTC.

This clonotype was observed at least ten times. The rearrangement uses TRBV6-2 or TRBV6-3 and TRBJ2-1; D perhaps matches TRBD2 (6 bases). Trimming took off 2 bases at V and 0 bases at J, with 14 bases between the two ends. The germline gives CDR1 MNHEY, CDR2 SVGEGT. There are 17 residues in the CDR3. The CDR3 region is CASSYGRDGLSYNEQFF. In DNA form, the CDR3 reads TGTGCCAGCAGTTACGGGCGGGACGGGCTCTCCTACAATGAGCAGTTCTTC.

The chain links TRBV19 to TRBJ2-7, with D possibly called TRBD1 or TRBD2 (5 bases each). Germline V lookup: CDR1 LNHDA, CDR2 SQIVND (reference sequence). The CDR3 runs to 15 residues. Trimming took off 1 base at V and 2 bases at J, with 12 bases between the two ends. This CDR3 reads CASSIGGTRTYEQYF. The CDR3 DNA follows: TGTGCCAGTAGTATAGGTGGGACCAGAACCTACGAGCAGTACTTC.

This clonotype was seen more than once but under ten times. The genes are TRBV10-3 and TRBJ2-7; D is tentatively TRBD1 or TRBD2 (5 bases each). The CDR3 runs to 11 residues. V shed 6 bases and J shed 2 bases, with 5 bases lying between them. Looked up from germline, CDR1 is ENHRY and CDR2 is SYGVKD. The CDR3 region has the DNA TGTGCCATCAGGGGGGCCTACGAGCAGTACTTC. Protein product: CAIRGAYEQYF.

The rearrangement joins TRBV20-1 to TRBJ2-7, with D maybe TRBD1 (6 bases). The germline V gene encodes CDR1 DFQATT and CDR2 SNEGSKA (reference sequence). Between the trimmed V and J ends, which lost 5 bases and 9 bases, there was a span of 17 bases. The CDR3 sequence is 12 residues long. The CDR3 reads CSAGPGELGQYF. Here the CDR3 DNA reads TGCAGTGCTGGCCCAGGGGAGCTGGGGCAGTACTTC.

The CDR3 sequence is CSAPKGGNTDTQYF. CDR3 DNA sequence: TGCAGTGCCCCAAAGGGGGGGAACACAGATACGCAGTATTTT. The chain carries TRBV20-1 and TRBJ2-3; maybe TRBD2 (7 bases). The germline V gene has CDR1 DFQATT and CDR2 SNEGSKA (reference sequence). The CDR3 contains 14 residues. Trimming cost V 6 bases and J 2 bases, with 15 bases left between them.

The chain recombines TRBV2 with TRBJ2-1, with D hard to call. V was clipped by 1 base and J by 9 bases, with 13 bases between them. The CDR3 runs 14 residues. CDR1 is SNHLY and CDR2 is FYNNEI in the germline V gene. CDR3 DNA: TGTGCCAGCAGTGAAGAGGCTTGGGGTATTGAGCAGTTCTTC. It is translated as CASSEEAWGIEQFF.

Only a few counts were recorded for this clonotype. The chain employs TRBV20-1 and TRBJ1-5; tentatively, D is TRBD1 (6 bases). The CDR3 runs to 16 residues. The V end lost 6 bases, the J end lost 0 bases, and 18 bases lay between the germline ends. Per germline, CDR1 DFQATT and CDR2 SNEGSKA (reference sequence). CDR3 sequence reads: CSAQGQNLYSNQPQHF. DNA of the CDR3: TGCAGTGCACAGGGACAAAACTTATATAGCAATCAGCCCCAGCATTTT.

The sample holds a few counts of this clonotype. The V and J genes are TRBV5-1 and TRBJ1-3, with D hard to call. V was shortened by 0 bases and J by 3 bases, with 4 bases between the two germline ends. The CDR3 runs to 13 residues. Germline CDR1 reads SGHRS; CDR2 reads YFSETQ. The CDR3 DNA reads as TGCGCCAGCAGCTTGGAAGATGGAAACACCATATATTTT. It specifies CASSLEDGNTIYF.

There are a few counts of this clonotype. The V gene is TRBV21-1, the J gene TRBJ2-3. TRBV21-1 is a listed pseudogene. The CDR3 spans 17 residues. CDR3 nucleotide sequence: TGTGCCAGCAGCAAAGAGGAGAAGTTTTCCCTCACAGATACGCAGTATTTT. Translation: CASSKEEKFSLTDTQYF.

This clonotype has only a few counts. This rearrangement joins TRBV6-1 to TRBJ1-2; D unclear. Per the germline V gene, CDR1 is MNHNS and CDR2 is SASEGT. The length of the CDR3 is 16 residues. V was shortened by 2 bases and J by 4 bases, with 17 bases between the two germline ends. The CDR3 spells CASSELSIADTYGYTF. CDR3 bases: TGTGCCAGCAGTGAACTGTCGATAGCTGACACCTATGGCTACACCTTC.

This clonotype has a handful of counts. This chain links TRBV7-9 with TRBJ1-2; tentative D call: TRBD1 (6 bases). V was clipped by 1 base and J by 8 bases, with 14 bases between them. The CDR3 runs to 14 residues. Germline assignment: CDR1 SEHNR and CDR2 FQNEAQ (reference sequence). In DNA, the CDR3 is TGTGCCAGCAGCTTAGGAGGGGGGCAACGCGGCTACACCTTC. It translates to CASSLGGGQRGYTF.

The CDR3 loop reads CATSLGGRYEQYF. CDR3 nucleotide sequence: TGTGCCACCAGCTTGGGGGGGAGATACGAGCAGTACTTC. The rearrangement joins TRBV15 to TRBJ2-7, with TRBD2 matching 7 bases. This CDR3 has 13 residues. Trimming removed 5 bases from V and 4 bases from J; junction bases left unmatched: 5. The germline CDR1 and CDR2 sequences are LNHNV and YYDKDF (reference sequence). The full variable domain, rest sourced from reference TRBV15 and TRBJ2-7, is DAMVIQNPRYQVTQFGKPVTLSCSQTLNHNVMYWYQQKSSQAPKLLFHYYDKDFNNEADTPDNFQSRRPNTSFCFLDIRSPGLGDTAMYLCATSLGGRYEQYFGPGTRLTVT.

This clonotype was detected a few times. The chain is built from TRBV6-2 or TRBV6-3 and TRBJ2-3; TRBD1 is a possible D gene (6 bases). The CDR3 length is 13 residues. The V end lost 6 bases, the J end lost 4 bases, and 11 bases lay between the germline ends. CDR1 and CDR2 from the germline V gene are MNHEY and SVGEGT. The CDR3 region is CASSRQVPDTQYF. The CDR3 DNA follows: TGTGCCAGCAGCCGACAGGTTCCAGATACGCAGTATTTT.